The entry below describes one T cell receptor (beta chain). No antigen is known for it. The data stem from a study of shared clonotypes between healthy human individuals. Cells designated naive CD8 were CD45RO-negative and were positively selected for CCR7, with terminally differentiated effector memory CD45RA+ cells excluded. General observations from the study: It was observed that about 5% of naive CD4 clonotypes were shared across several donors. Clonotypes shared by all four donors outscored non-shared clonotypes in generation probability.

The input for sorted-subset replicate PCRs was approximately 210 ng DNA, some 28,000 T cell genomes. This table comes from immunoSEQ multiplex PCR, and its TCRdb copy is limited to in-frame clones, with some not included. The sample shows about 680,000 clones, 92% of them seen only once. The sample comprised naive CD8+ T cells sorted from blood. This TCR was recovered from a man aged 25-45 years in good health.

The CDR3: CASIGPSGAKNIQYF. The CDR3, as DNA: TGTGCCTCCATTGGTCCCTCGGGAGCCAAAAACATTCAGTACTTC. V is TRBV2 and J is TRBJ2-4; D not certain. The V gene's germline CDR1 is SNHLY and CDR2 FYNNEI. This CDR3 comprises 15 residues. With 11 bases removed from V and 0 bases from J, the gap between germline ends came to 17 bases. The entire variable domain, with the rest obtained from reference TRBV2 and TRBJ2-4, is as follows: EPEVTQTPSHQVTQMGQEVILRCVPISNHLYFYWYRQILGQKVEFLVSFYNNEISEKSEIFDDQFSVERPDGSNFTLKIRSTKLEDSAMYFCASIGPSGAKNIQYFGAGTRLSVL.